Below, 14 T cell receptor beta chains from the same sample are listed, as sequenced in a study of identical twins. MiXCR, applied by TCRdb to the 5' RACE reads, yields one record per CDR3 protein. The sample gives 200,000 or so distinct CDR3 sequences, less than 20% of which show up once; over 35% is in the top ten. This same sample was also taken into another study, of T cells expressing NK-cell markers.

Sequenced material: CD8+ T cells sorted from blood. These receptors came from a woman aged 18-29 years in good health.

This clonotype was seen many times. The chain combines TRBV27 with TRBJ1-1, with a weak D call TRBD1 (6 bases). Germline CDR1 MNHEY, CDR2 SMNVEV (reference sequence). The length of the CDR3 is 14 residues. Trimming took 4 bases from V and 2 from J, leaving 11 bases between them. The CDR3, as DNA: TGTGCCAGCAGTTCGCTCGGGACAAACACTGAAGCTTTCTTT. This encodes CASSSLGTNTEAFF.

The CDR3 DNA reads TGCGCCAGCAGCTCGGTTAGTGCGGGGAGCACAGATACGCAGTATTTT. It codes for CASSSVSAGSTDTQYF. The rearrangement uses TRBV5-1 and TRBJ2-3, with D possibly matching TRBD2 (6 bases). CDR1 and CDR2 (germline): SGHRS, YFSETQ. This CDR3 region has 16 residues. Deletions cut 3 bases from V and 0 bases from J, with 14 bases between.

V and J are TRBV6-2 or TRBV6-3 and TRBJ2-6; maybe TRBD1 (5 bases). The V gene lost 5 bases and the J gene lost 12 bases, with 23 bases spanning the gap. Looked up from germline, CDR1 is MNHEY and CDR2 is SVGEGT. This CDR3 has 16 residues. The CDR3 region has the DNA TGTGCCAGCAGTCTTACGAGGCAGGGTGAGGACGCCGTCCTGACTTTC. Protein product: CASSLTRQGEDAVLTF.

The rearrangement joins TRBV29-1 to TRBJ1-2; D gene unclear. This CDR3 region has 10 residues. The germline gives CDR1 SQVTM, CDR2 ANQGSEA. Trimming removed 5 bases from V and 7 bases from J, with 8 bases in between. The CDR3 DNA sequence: TGCAGCGTTAGGGAAAGTGGCTACACCTTC. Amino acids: CSVRESGYTF. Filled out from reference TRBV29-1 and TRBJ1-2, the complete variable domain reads SAVISQKPSRDICQRGTSLTIQCQVDSQVTMMFWYRQQPGQSLTLIATANQGSEATYESGFVIDKFPISRPNLTFSTLTVSNMSPEDSSIYLCSVRESGYTFGSGTRLTVV.

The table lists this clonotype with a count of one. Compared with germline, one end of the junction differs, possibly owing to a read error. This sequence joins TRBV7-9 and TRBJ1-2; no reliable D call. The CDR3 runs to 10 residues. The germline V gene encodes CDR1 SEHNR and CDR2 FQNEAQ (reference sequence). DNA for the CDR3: TGTGCCAGCAGCTCGATCTCGGCTATCTTC. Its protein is CASSSISAIF.

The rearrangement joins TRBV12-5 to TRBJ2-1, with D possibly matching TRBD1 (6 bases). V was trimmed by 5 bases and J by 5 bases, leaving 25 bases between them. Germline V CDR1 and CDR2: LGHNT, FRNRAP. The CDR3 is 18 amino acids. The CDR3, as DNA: TGTGCTAGTGGTGCACAGGGCCTGGGCGGAGAAAAAAACAATGAGCAGTTCTTC. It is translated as CASGAQGLGGEKNNEQFF.

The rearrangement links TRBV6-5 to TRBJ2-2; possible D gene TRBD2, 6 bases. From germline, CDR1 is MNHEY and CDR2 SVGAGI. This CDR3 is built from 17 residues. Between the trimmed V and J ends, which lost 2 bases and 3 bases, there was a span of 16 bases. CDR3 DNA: TGTGCCAGCAGTTACGGGATGGGGACTTACGACACCGGGGAGCTGTTTTTT. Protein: CASSYGMGTYDTGELFF.

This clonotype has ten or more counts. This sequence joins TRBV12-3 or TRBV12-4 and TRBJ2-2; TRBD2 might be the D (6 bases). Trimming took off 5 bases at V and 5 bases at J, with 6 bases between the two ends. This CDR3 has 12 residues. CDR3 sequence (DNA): TGTGCCAGCAGTCGGGGGACCGGGGAGCTGTTTTTT. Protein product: CASSRGTGELFF.

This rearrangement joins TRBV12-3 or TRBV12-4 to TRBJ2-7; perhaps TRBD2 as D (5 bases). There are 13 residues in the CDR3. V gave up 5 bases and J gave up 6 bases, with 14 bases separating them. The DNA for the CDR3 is TGTGCCAGCAGTCCCCCTGACTATTCCGAGCAGTACTTC. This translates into CASSPPDYSEQYF.

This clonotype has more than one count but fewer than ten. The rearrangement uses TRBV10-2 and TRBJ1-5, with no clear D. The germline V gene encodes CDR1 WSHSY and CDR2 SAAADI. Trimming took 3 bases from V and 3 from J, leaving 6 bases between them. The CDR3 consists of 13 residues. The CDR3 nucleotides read TGCGCCAGCAGTGAAGGGTTCAATCAGCCCCAGCATTTT. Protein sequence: CASSEGFNQPQHF.

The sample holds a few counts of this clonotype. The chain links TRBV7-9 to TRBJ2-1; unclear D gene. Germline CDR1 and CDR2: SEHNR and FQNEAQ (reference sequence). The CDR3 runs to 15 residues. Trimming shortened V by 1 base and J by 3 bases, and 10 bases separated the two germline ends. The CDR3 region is CASSLGSQFYNEQFF. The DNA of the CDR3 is TGTGCCAGCAGCTTAGGGTCACAGTTCTACAATGAGCAGTTCTTC.

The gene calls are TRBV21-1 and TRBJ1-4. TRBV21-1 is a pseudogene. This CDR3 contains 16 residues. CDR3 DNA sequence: TGTGCCAGCAGCAAAGCCGGACGGACAACTAATGAAAAACTGTTTTTT. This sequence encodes CASSKAGRTTNEKLFF.

This CDR3 reads CASARFMATRYNEQFF. Here the CDR3 DNA reads TGTGCCAGCGCTCGGTTTATGGCCACTCGCTACAATGAGCAGTTCTTC. The V gene is TRBV5-6, the J gene TRBJ2-1; D not certain. Germline CDR1 reads SGHDT; CDR2 reads YYEEEE. V lost 7 bases and J lost 3, with 20 bases in between. The CDR3 covers 16 residues.

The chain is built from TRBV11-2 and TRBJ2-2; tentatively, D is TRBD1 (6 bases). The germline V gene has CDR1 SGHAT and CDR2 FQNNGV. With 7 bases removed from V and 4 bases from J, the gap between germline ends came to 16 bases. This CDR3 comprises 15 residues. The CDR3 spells CASTYAQGGTGELFF. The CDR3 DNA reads TGTGCCAGCACCTACGCCCAAGGGGGCACCGGGGAGCTGTTTTTT. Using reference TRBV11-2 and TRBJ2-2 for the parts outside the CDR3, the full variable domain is EAGVAQSPRYKIIEKRQSVAFWCNPISGHATLYWYQQILGQGPKLLIQFQNNGVVDDSQLPKDRFSAERLKGVDSTLKIQPAKLEDSAVYLCASTYAQGGTGELFFGEGSRLTVL.